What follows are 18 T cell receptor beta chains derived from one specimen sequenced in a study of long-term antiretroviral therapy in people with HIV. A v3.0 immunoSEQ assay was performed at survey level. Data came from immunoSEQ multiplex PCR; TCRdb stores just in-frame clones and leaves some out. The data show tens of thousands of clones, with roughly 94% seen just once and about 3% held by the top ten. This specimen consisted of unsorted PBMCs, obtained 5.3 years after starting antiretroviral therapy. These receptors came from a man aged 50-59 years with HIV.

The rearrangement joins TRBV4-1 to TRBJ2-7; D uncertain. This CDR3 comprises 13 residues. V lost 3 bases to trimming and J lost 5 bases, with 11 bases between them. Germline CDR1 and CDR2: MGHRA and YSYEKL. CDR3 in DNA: TGCGCCAGCAGCCACCGTCCAATGGACGAGCAGTACTTC. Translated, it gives CASSHRPMDEQYF.

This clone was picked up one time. The CDR3 nucleotides read TGTGCCAGTAGCACAGGGGCTCCCTCTGGAAACACCATATATTTT. It translates to CASSTGAPSGNTIYF. This chain uses TRBV19 with TRBJ1-3; 7 bases are a match to TRBD1. J gave up 0 bases and V 6 bases, and 5 bases lay outside the gene matches. This CDR3 has 15 residues. The germline gives CDR1 LNHDA, CDR2 SQIVND (reference sequence).

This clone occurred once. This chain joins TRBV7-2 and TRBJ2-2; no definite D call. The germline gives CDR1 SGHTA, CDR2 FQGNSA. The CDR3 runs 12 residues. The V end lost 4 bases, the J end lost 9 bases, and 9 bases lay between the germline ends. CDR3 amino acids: CASSYESWELFF. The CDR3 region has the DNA TGTGCCAGCAGCTACGAGAGCTGGGAGCTGTTTTTT.

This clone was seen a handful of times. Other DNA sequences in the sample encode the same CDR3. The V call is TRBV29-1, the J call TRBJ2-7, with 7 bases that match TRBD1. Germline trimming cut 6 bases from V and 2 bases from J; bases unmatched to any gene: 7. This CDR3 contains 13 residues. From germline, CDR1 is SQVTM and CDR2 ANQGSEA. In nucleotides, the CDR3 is TGCAGCGTCGGGACAGTCCTGACCTACGAGCAGTACTTC. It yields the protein CSVGTVLTYEQYF.

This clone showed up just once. The CDR3 nucleotides are TGTGCCACCCTGGGGGATACAAACACCGGGGAGCTGTTTTTT. Protein sequence: CATLGDTNTGELFF. This chain links TRBV6-1 with TRBJ2-2; tentatively, D is TRBD1 or TRBD2 (5 bases each). CDR3 length equals 14 residues. Trimming cost V 10 bases and J 2 bases, with 14 bases left between them. From germline, CDR1 is MNHNS and CDR2 SASEGT.

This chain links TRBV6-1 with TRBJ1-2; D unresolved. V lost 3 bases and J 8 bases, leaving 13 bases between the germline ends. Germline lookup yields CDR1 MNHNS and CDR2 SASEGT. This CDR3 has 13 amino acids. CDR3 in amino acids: CASSDYSRRGYTF. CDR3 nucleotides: TGTGCCAGCAGTGACTACTCCCGAAGAGGCTACACCTTC.

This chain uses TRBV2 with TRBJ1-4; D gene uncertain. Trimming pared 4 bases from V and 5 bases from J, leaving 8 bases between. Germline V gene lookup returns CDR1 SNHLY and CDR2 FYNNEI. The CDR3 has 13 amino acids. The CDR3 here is CASSVSRNEKLFF. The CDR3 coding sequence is TGTGCCAGCAGTGTAAGCAGGAATGAAAAACTGTTTTTT.

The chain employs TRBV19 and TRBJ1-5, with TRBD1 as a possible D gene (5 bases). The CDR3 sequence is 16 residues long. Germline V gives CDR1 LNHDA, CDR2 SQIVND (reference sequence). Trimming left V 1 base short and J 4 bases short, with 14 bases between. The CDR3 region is CASSIGSGPKNQPQHF. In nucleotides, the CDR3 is TGTGCCAGTAGTATAGGTTCGGGGCCCAAGAATCAGCCCCAGCATTTT.

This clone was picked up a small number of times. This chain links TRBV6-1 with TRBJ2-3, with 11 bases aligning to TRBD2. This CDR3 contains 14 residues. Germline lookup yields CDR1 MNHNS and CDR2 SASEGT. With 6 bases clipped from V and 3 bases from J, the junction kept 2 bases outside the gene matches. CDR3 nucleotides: TGTGCCAGCAGACTAGCGGGGGAGACAGATACGCAGTATTTT. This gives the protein CASRLAGETDTQYF.

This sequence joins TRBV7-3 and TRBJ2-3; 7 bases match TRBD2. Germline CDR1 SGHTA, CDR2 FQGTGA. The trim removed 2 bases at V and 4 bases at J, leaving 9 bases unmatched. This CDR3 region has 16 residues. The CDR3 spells CASSLGLADVSDTQYF. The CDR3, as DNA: TGTGCCAGCAGCTTAGGGCTAGCGGACGTCTCAGATACGCAGTATTTT.

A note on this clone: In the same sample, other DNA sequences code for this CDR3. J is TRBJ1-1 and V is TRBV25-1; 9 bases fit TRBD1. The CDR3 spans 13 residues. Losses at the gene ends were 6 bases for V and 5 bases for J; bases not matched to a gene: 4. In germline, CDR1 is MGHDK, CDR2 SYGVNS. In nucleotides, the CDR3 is TGTGCCAGCAGCGGACAGGGGAGGACTGAAGCTTTCTTT. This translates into CASSGQGRTEAFF.

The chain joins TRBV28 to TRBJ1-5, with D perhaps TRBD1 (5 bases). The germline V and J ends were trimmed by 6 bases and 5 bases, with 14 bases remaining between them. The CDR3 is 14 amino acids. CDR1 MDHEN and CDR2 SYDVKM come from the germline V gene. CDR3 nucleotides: TGTGCCAGCAGAATCTCAGACAGATATCAGCCCCAGCATTTT. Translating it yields CASRISDRYQPQHF.

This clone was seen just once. In nucleotides, the CDR3 is TGTGCCAGCAGCCGCCGGGACAGGGATCCCCCCGAGCAGTACTTC. Translated: CASSRRDRDPPEQYF. The chain carries TRBV7-2 and TRBJ2-7; TRBD1 agrees at 9 bases. Germline values: CDR1 SGHTA, CDR2 FQGNSA. Trimming cost V 5 bases and J 6 bases; bases outside gene matches: 11. CDR3 length: 15 residues.

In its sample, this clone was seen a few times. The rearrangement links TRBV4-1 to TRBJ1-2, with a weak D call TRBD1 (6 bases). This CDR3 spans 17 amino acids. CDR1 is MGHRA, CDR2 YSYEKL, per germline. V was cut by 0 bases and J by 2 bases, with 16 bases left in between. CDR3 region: CASSQDRGNRENYGYTF. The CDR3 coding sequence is TGCGCCAGCAGCCAAGATAGAGGGAACAGGGAGAACTATGGCTACACCTTC.

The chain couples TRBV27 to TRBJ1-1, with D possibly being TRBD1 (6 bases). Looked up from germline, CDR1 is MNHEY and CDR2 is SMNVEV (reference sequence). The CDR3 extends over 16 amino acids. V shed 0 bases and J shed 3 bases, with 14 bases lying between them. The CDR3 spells CASSLSRGAPDTEAFF. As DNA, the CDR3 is TGTGCCAGCAGTTTATCGAGGGGGGCTCCGGACACTGAAGCTTTCTTT.

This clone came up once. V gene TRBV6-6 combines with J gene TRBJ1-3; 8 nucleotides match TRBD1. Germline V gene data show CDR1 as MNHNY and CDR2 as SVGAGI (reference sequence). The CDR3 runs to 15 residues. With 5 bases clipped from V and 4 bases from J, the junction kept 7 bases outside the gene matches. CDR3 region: CASSPRTGKGNTIYF. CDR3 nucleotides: TGTGCCAGCAGTCCAAGGACAGGGAAAGGAAACACCATATATTTT.

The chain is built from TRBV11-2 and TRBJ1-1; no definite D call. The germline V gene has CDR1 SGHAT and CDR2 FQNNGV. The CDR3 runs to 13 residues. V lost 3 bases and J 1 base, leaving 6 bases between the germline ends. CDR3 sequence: CASSLEPNTEAFF. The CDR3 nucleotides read TGTGCCAGCAGCTTGGAACCGAACACTGAAGCTTTCTTT.

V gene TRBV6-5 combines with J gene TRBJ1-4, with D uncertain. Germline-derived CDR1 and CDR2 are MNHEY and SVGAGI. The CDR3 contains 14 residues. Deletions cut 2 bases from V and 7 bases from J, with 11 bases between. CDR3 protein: CASSYGPVAEKLFF. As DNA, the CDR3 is TGTGCCAGCAGTTACGGGCCCGTGGCTGAAAAACTGTTTTTT.